The rows below give T cell receptor beta chains drawn from one sample of a study of shared clonotypes between healthy human individuals. This table comes from immunoSEQ multiplex PCR, and its TCRdb copy is limited to in-frame clones, with some not included. The data contain 2 million to 2.5 million clones, roughly 93% of them singletons. Specimen: naive CD4+ T cells from PBMCs. These receptors all come from a man aged 18 to 35 in good health. Some clones in this sample may be carry-over from other donors' samples. CDR3s include the opening cysteine and the closing phenylalanine or tryptophan. D genes are given only for firm matches. Clone size appears in some rows only: once, few, many, or a class for an expanded clone.

J gene: TRBJ1-2; D gene: -; clone size: -; V gene: TRBV28; CDR3 DNA: TGTGCCAGCAGTCACGGGACATCACTCTATGGCTACACCTTC; CDR3 protein: CASSHGTSLYGYTF
J gene: TRBJ2-3; D gene: TRBD2; clone size: -; V gene: TRBV7-9; CDR3 DNA: TGTGCCAGCAGCCTAGCGGGAGGAGCAGATACGCAGTATTTT; CDR3 protein: CASSLAGGADTQYF
J gene: TRBJ1-1; D gene: -; clone size: -; V gene: TRBV5-1; CDR3 DNA: TGCGCCAGCAGCCTGGGACCGCCCGCCACTGAAGCTTTCTTT; CDR3 protein: CASSLGPPATEAFF
J gene: TRBJ2-5; D gene: TRBD2; clone size: -; V gene: TRBV5-1; CDR3 DNA: TGCGCCAGCAGCTTGTCGCTAGCGGGAGAGGTCGAGACCCAGTACTTC; CDR3 protein: CASSLSLAGEVETQYF
J gene: TRBJ2-5; D gene: -; clone size: -; V gene: TRBV7-2; CDR3 DNA: TGTGCCAGCAGCTTAGGGGCCGGGGAGACCCAGTACTTC; CDR3 protein: CASSLGAGETQYF
J gene: TRBJ2-7; D gene: -; clone size: -; V gene: TRBV5-1; CDR3 DNA: TGCGCCAGCAGCTTGAGGGCAGGGTCTATCTACGAGCAGTACTTC; CDR3 protein: CASSLRAGSIYEQYF
J gene: TRBJ1-1; D gene: TRBD1; clone size: few; V gene: TRBV29-1; CDR3 DNA: TGCAGCGGAAAACAGGGGGCGAACACTGAAGCTTTCTTT; CDR3 protein: CSGKQGANTEAFF
J gene: TRBJ2-3; D gene: TRBD1; clone size: -; V gene: TRBV14; CDR3 DNA: TGTGCCAGCAGCCAGAACCAGGGGGTCGGCACAGATACGCAGTATTTT; CDR3 protein: CASSQNQGVGTDTQYF
J gene: TRBJ2-3; D gene: TRBD1; clone size: -; V gene: TRBV18; CDR3 DNA: TGTGCCAGCTCACCCGGACAGGGGGGCACAGATACGCAGTATTTT; CDR3 protein: CASSPGQGGTDTQYF
J gene: TRBJ2-7; D gene: -; clone size: -; V gene: TRBV25-1; CDR3 DNA: TGTGCCAGCAGTGACCCGAGACAACTCCCCTACGAGCAGTACTTC; CDR3 protein: CASSDPRQLPYEQYF
J gene: TRBJ2-6; D gene: -; clone size: -; V gene: TRBV5-1; CDR3 DNA: TGCGCCAGCAGCTCTTTCAGAGGGACGTTACTCTCTGGGGCCAACGTCCTGACTTTC; CDR3 protein: CASSSFRGTLLSGANVLTF
J gene: TRBJ1-2; D gene: -; clone size: once; V gene: TRBV9; CDR3 DNA: TGTGCCAGCAGTAGTGGCTGGGGCGGCTACACCTTC; CDR3 protein: CASSSGWGGYTF
J gene: TRBJ1-1; D gene: -; clone size: -; V gene: TRBV5-4; CDR3 DNA: TGTGCCAGCAGCTTCGGGGGACTGAGGAACACTGAAGCTTTCTTT; CDR3 protein: CASSFGGLRNTEAFF
J gene: TRBJ1-1; D gene: -; clone size: -; V gene: TRBV27; CDR3 DNA: TGTGCCAGCAGTTTTGTTTGGGGAGGTGAAGCTTTCTTT; CDR3 protein: CASSFVWGGEAFF
J gene: TRBJ2-7; D gene: -; clone size: -; V gene: TRBV5-1; CDR3 DNA: TGCGCCAGCAGCCAGACAGCTTACGAGCAGTACTTC; CDR3 protein: CASSQTAYEQYF
J gene: TRBJ2-7; D gene: -; clone size: -; V gene: TRBV7-6; CDR3 DNA: TGTGCCAGCAGCTTAGGGCAAGGGACAGAGCAGTACTTC; CDR3 protein: CASSLGQGTEQYF
J gene: TRBJ2-7; D gene: -; clone size: -; V gene: TRBV7-2; CDR3 DNA: TGTGCCAGCAGCTCCCAGGGGCTGGGACTTGAGGAGCAGTACTTC; CDR3 protein: CASSSQGLGLEEQYF
J gene: TRBJ2-5; D gene: TRBD2; clone size: -; V gene: TRBV4-1; CDR3 DNA: TGCGCCAGCAGCCAACCCTACCCGCGGGAGGGCCAAGAGACCCAGTACTTC; CDR3 protein: CASSQPYPREGQETQYF
J gene: TRBJ2-7; D gene: -; clone size: -; V gene: TRBV6-1; CDR3 DNA: TGTGCCAGCAGTGGGTTGGGGGAGCAGTACTTC; CDR3 protein: CASSGLGEQYF
J gene: TRBJ1-1; D gene: TRBD1; clone size: -; V gene: TRBV6-5; CDR3 DNA: TGTGCCAGCAGTTCCCAGGGGGCTGAAGCTTTCTTT; CDR3 protein: CASSSQGAEAFF
J gene: TRBJ2-6; D gene: -; clone size: -; V gene: TRBV21-1; CDR3 DNA: TGTGCCAGCAGCAGTCGCCGACGGACCTCTGGGGCCAACGTCCTGACTTTC; CDR3 protein: CASSSRRRTSGANVLTF
J gene: TRBJ2-5; D gene: TRBD2; clone size: -; V gene: TRBV11-2; CDR3 DNA: TGTGCCAGCAGCGTAATCAGCGGGGCCCAAGAGACCCAGTACTTC; CDR3 protein: CASSVISGAQETQYF
J gene: TRBJ1-1; D gene: -; clone size: -; V gene: TRBV5-1; CDR3 DNA: TGCGCCAGCAGCTGGGCCCGGACAGATAATCCGAACACTGAAGCTTTCTTT; CDR3 protein: CASSWARTDNPNTEAFF
J gene: TRBJ1-1; D gene: -; clone size: -; V gene: TRBV7-9; CDR3 DNA: TGTGCCAGCAGCCCCCGGGTGGCAGGTCGAAGCGGGGACACTGAAGCTTTCTTT; CDR3 protein: CASSPRVAGRSGDTEAFF
J gene: TRBJ1-2; D gene: -; clone size: -; V gene: TRBV6-5; CDR3 DNA: TGTGCCTCTTATCCTAGGGGAGCTAACTATGGCTACACCTTC; CDR3 protein: CASYPRGANYGYTF
J gene: TRBJ1-2; D gene: -; clone size: -; V gene: TRBV11-1; CDR3 DNA: TGTGCCAGCAGCTTCGGGACAATGCACTATGGCTACACCTTC; CDR3 protein: CASSFGTMHYGYTF
J gene: TRBJ1-5; D gene: -; clone size: -; V gene: TRBV2; CDR3 DNA: TGTGCCACAAAGGCACAGAATAGCAATCAGCCCCAGCATTTT; CDR3 protein: CATKAQNSNQPQHF
J gene: TRBJ2-3; D gene: TRBD2; clone size: -; V gene: TRBV7-8; CDR3 DNA: TGTGCCAGCAGCAAAAGCAGGCTAGCGGGACTAGTTCGCACAAAAGATACGCAGTATTTT; CDR3 protein: CASSKSRLAGLVRTKDTQYF
J gene: TRBJ2-3; D gene: TRBD1; clone size: -; V gene: TRBV7-2; CDR3 DNA: TGTGCCAGCAGCTTACAGGGGGCGGTCCCAGATACGCAGTATTTT; CDR3 protein: CASSLQGAVPDTQYF
J gene: TRBJ1-2; D gene: -; clone size: few; V gene: TRBV28; CDR3 DNA: TGTGCCAGCAGTTCAGGGCTGGGCTATGGCTACACCTTC; CDR3 protein: CASSSGLGYGYTF
J gene: TRBJ2-7; D gene: -; clone size: -; V gene: TRBV7-3; CDR3 DNA: TGTGCCAGCAGCCCATCCGGGACCCTCGAGCAGTACTTC; CDR3 protein: CASSPSGTLEQYF
J gene: TRBJ1-1; D gene: -; clone size: -; V gene: TRBV18; CDR3 DNA: TGTGCCAGCTCCCCAACAGGGAGCAACACTGAAGCTTTCTTT; CDR3 protein: CASSPTGSNTEAFF
J gene: TRBJ1-1; D gene: -; clone size: -; V gene: TRBV18; CDR3 DNA: TGTGCCAGCTCAGTTGGGGGCTTCGGGTACACTGAAGCTTTCTTT; CDR3 protein: CASSVGGFGYTEAFF
J gene: TRBJ2-5; D gene: -; clone size: -; V gene: TRBV5-1; CDR3 DNA: TGCGCCAGCAGCCGCCGGATTGAAGAGACCCAGTACTTC; CDR3 protein: CASSRRIEETQYF
J gene: TRBJ1-2; D gene: TRBD1; clone size: -; V gene: TRBV28; CDR3 DNA: TGTGCCAGCAGTTTAATAGGACAGGGGACCGCTAACTATGGCTACACCTTC; CDR3 protein: CASSLIGQGTANYGYTF
J gene: TRBJ2-1; D gene: TRBD2; clone size: -; V gene: TRBV7-9; CDR3 DNA: TGTGCCAGCAGCCCCCTGCCACTGGGGGGGAGCGGACCCCCCGCTGAGCAGTTCTTC; CDR3 protein: CASSPLPLGGSGPPAEQFF
J gene: TRBJ1-3; D gene: TRBD1; clone size: -; V gene: TRBV6-5; CDR3 DNA: TGTGCCAGCAGAAAGGGACAGGGGGCGGACACCATATATTTT; CDR3 protein: CASRKGQGADTIYF
J gene: TRBJ1-5; D gene: -; clone size: few; V gene: TRBV9; CDR3 DNA: TGTGCCAGCAGCGGTGACAGCAATCAGCCCCAGCATTTT; CDR3 protein: CASSGDSNQPQHF
J gene: TRBJ2-3; D gene: TRBD1; clone size: -; V gene: TRBV5-6; CDR3 DNA: TGTGCCAGCAGCTTGAGGACAGGGCGCACAGATACGCAGTATTTT; CDR3 protein: CASSLRTGRTDTQYF
J gene: TRBJ2-5; D gene: -; clone size: once; V gene: TRBV7-2; CDR3 DNA: TGTGCCAGCAGCCTTTACATACTTCCGAATTCCAAAGAGACCCAGTACTTC; CDR3 protein: CASSLYILPNSKETQYF
J gene: TRBJ2-5; D gene: TRBD2; clone size: -; V gene: TRBV7-3; CDR3 DNA: TGTGCCAGCAGCTTAAATGCGGGAGGGCCATTCGAGACCCAGTACTTC; CDR3 protein: CASSLNAGGPFETQYF
J gene: TRBJ2-1; D gene: -; clone size: -; V gene: TRBV6-6; CDR3 DNA: TGTGCCAGCAGCCGTCTAGAGGATGAGCAGTTCTTC; CDR3 protein: CASSRLEDEQFF
J gene: TRBJ2-1; D gene: -; clone size: -; V gene: TRBV28; CDR3 DNA: TGTGCCAGCAGTTTGCCCGATGTGGCCAACAATGAGCAGTTCTTC; CDR3 protein: CASSLPDVANNEQFF
J gene: TRBJ2-1; D gene: TRBD1; clone size: once; V gene: TRBV2; CDR3 DNA: TGTGCCAGCAGGGACAGGGGAGATGAGCAGTTCTTC; CDR3 protein: CASRDRGDEQFF
J gene: TRBJ1-2; D gene: -; clone size: -; V gene: TRBV6-5; CDR3 DNA: TGTGCCAGCAGTCCAGGGACCCGAGGCTACACCTTC; CDR3 protein: CASSPGTRGYTF
J gene: TRBJ1-2; D gene: -; clone size: -; V gene: TRBV6-6; CDR3 DNA: TGTGCCAGCAGTGGCCGACAGAACCTAAACTATGGCTACACCTTC; CDR3 protein: CASSGRQNLNYGYTF
J gene: TRBJ2-1; D gene: TRBD1; clone size: -; V gene: TRBV7-9; CDR3 DNA: TGTGCCAGCAGCTTACTCTGGGGACAGGGCGGCTCCTACAATGAGCAGTTCTTC; CDR3 protein: CASSLLWGQGGSYNEQFF
J gene: TRBJ2-2; D gene: TRBD1; clone size: once; V gene: TRBV28; CDR3 DNA: TGTGCCAGCAGTCCCGGGACAGGGGGGCCCGGGGAGCTGTTTTTT; CDR3 protein: CASSPGTGGPGELFF